Below are 30 T cell receptor beta chains sequenced from a single sample in a study of blood T cell repertoires in COVID-19. TCRdb's copy holds only in-frame clones and misses some; the assay was immunoSEQ multiplex PCR. This sample has more than 200,000 clones; about 88% occur once, and the top ten carry around 1.8%. Sample: peripheral blood. Receptor source: a man in his thirties or forties with active or convalescent COVID-19.

This chain uses TRBV23-1 with TRBJ2-5, with TRBD2 identical over 8 bases. TRBV23-1 is flagged as an ORF with uncertain function. The CDR3 runs to 15 residues. J was trimmed by 5 bases and V by 0 bases; bases with no gene match: 5. The CDR3 DNA sequence: TGCGCCAGCAGTCAATCGTTCCGGGAGGGGGAGACCCAGTACTTC. This gives the protein CASSQSFREGETQYF.

The CDR3: CASSQDITGHRRPRSQHF. CDR3 in DNA: TGCGCCAGCAGCCAAGATATCACGGGACACCGACGACCGAGGTCCCAGCATTTT. The chain links TRBV4-3 to TRBJ1-5; D possibly corresponds to TRBD1 (6 bases). V shed 0 bases and J shed 11 bases, with 26 bases lying between them. Germline V gene sequence: CDR1 LGHNA, CDR2 YSLEER. The CDR3 contains 18 residues.

This clone was seen only once. V is TRBV25-1 and J is TRBJ1-1; D perhaps matches TRBD1 (5 bases). The CDR3 runs to 17 residues. CDR1 is MGHDK and CDR2 is SYGVNS in the germline V gene. Deletions cut 4 bases from V and 0 bases from J, with 18 bases between. The CDR3 DNA reads TGTGCCAGCAGTGCCCTGGCGCCGGGACTGATGAACACTGAAGCTTTCTTT. As protein: CASSALAPGLMNTEAFF.

The chain joins TRBV4-2 to TRBJ2-5; 10 nucleotides align to TRBD2. This CDR3 region has 16 residues. With 0 bases clipped from V and 2 bases from J, the junction kept 3 bases outside the gene matches. Germline-derived CDR1 and CDR2 are LGHNA and YNFKEQ. The CDR3, as DNA: TGTGCCAGCAGCCAAGACACTAGCGGGGCGCAAGAGACCCAGTACTTC. Translating it yields CASSQDTSGAQETQYF.

The rearrangement joins TRBV29-1 to TRBJ2-7, with 9 nucleotides matching TRBD1. The V gene end was trimmed by 7 bases and the J gene end by 5 bases; junction bases not matched to a gene: 9. The CDR3 is 13 amino acids. CDR1 is SQVTM, CDR2 ANQGSEA, per germline. CDR3 in amino acids: CSGGTGRANEQYF. The CDR3 DNA reads TGCAGCGGGGGGACAGGGCGGGCTAACGAGCAGTACTTC.

The V call is TRBV7-9, the J call TRBJ1-1, with TRBD1 as a possible D gene (5 bases). The germline gives CDR1 SEHNR, CDR2 FQNEAQ (reference sequence). V was shortened by 3 bases and J by 0 bases, with 14 bases between the two germline ends. This CDR3 region has 16 residues. CDR3 protein: CASSFSGGTMNTEAFF. The CDR3 DNA reads TGTGCCAGCAGCTTTTCCGGGGGAACGATGAACACTGAAGCTTTCTTT.

The CDR3 spells CASTRDRGRGYTF. The CDR3 nucleotides are TGTGCCAGCACCAGGGACAGGGGGCGAGGCTACACCTTC. The chain recombines TRBV12-3 or TRBV12-4 with TRBJ1-2; 12 bases are shared with TRBD1. Trimming took 7 bases from V and 8 from J; bases not matched to a gene: 5. This CDR3 has 13 amino acids.

The chain employs TRBV10-2 and TRBJ2-1; 13 bases map to TRBD2. Trimming at V came to 7 bases and at J to 6 bases, leaving 3 bases not matched to a gene. The germline gives CDR1 WSHSY, CDR2 SAAADI. This CDR3 has 14 residues. CDR3 sequence reads: CASKLAGGPNEQFF. CDR3 sequence (DNA): TGCGCCAGCAAACTAGCGGGGGGGCCCAATGAGCAGTTCTTC.

The V call is TRBV7-9, the J call TRBJ1-1; D gene unclear. The CDR3 contains 12 residues. V dropped 5 bases and J dropped 8 bases, with 12 bases sitting between them. Per germline, CDR1 SEHNR and CDR2 FQNEAQ (reference sequence). In DNA form, the CDR3 reads TGTGCCAGCAGCGCGGCGGAGCGCGAAGCTTTCTTT. Protein: CASSAAEREAFF. Looking up the rest from reference TRBV7-9 and TRBJ1-1 gives the full variable domain: DTGVSQNPRHKITKRGQNVTFRCDPISEHNRLYWYRQTLGQGPEFLTYFQNEAQLEKSRLLSDRFSAERPKGSFSTLEIQRTEQGDSAMYLCASSAAEREAFFGQGTRLTVV.

The rearrangement links TRBV6-5 to TRBJ1-1; maybe TRBD1 (5 bases). Trimming pared 6 bases from V and 2 bases from J, leaving 16 bases between. This CDR3 has 15 residues. Germline loops: CDR1 MNHEY, CDR2 SVGAGI. The CDR3 protein is CASRLSAGINTEAFF. The CDR3 DNA reads TGTGCCAGCAGGCTGTCGGCAGGGATTAACACTGAAGCTTTCTTT.

The V and J genes are TRBV9 and TRBJ2-7, with 7 bases aligning to TRBD1. CDR1 is SGDLS and CDR2 is YYNGEE in the germline V gene. V shed 4 bases, J shed 2 bases, and the junction held 9 bases outside the gene matches. The CDR3 sequence is 15 residues long. CDR3 sequence: CASSPREGAPYEQYF. The CDR3 nucleotides read TGTGCCAGCAGCCCCCGTGAGGGGGCTCCCTACGAGCAGTACTTC.

The rearrangement uses TRBV5-5 and TRBJ1-2, with a weak D call TRBD1 (5 bases). The CDR3 has 12 amino acids. The V and J ends lost 4 bases and 4 bases respectively, with 8 bases between them. Germline loops: CDR1 SGHKS, CDR2 YYEKEE (reference sequence). The CDR3 loop reads CASSPGLYGYTF. CDR3 DNA: TGTGCCAGCAGCCCGGGACTCTATGGCTACACCTTC.

CDR3 DNA sequence: TGTGCCAGCTCGCGCTCCACTAGCGGGGGAAGCCAAGAGACCCAGTACTTC. It encodes CASSRSTSGGSQETQYF. J is TRBJ2-5 and V is TRBV18; TRBD2 matches at 11 bases. CDR3 size: 17 residues. After removal of 6 bases from V and 1 base from J, the junction contained 10 bases not matched to a gene. The germline V gene encodes CDR1 KGHSH and CDR2 LQKENI. Full variable domain (rest looked up from reference TRBV18 and TRBJ2-5): NAGVMQNPRHLVRRRGQEARLRCSPMKGHSHVYWYRQLPEEGLKFMVYLQKENIIDESGMPKERFSAEFPKEGPSILRIQQVVRGDSAAYFCASSRSTSGGSQETQYFGPGTRLLVL.

The chain links TRBV11-2 to TRBJ1-1; D gene ambiguous. CDR1 and CDR2 (germline): SGHAT, FQNNGV. V gave up 1 base and J gave up 2 bases, with 11 bases separating them. The CDR3 totals 15 residues. CDR3 amino acids: CASSLVQLDNTEAFF. The CDR3 DNA reads as TGTGCCAGCAGCTTAGTCCAACTAGATAACACTGAAGCTTTCTTT.

V and J are TRBV30 and TRBJ2-1; 8 bases are a match to TRBD1. Germline loops: CDR1 GTSNPN, CDR2 SVGIG (reference sequence). V shed 4 bases and J 7 bases; nucleotides not matched to a gene: 9. The CDR3 length is 14 residues. CDR3: CAWINRGTSNEQFF. The CDR3 DNA follows: TGTGCCTGGATCAACAGGGGGACCTCAAATGAGCAGTTCTTC.

This rearrangement joins TRBV7-7 to TRBJ2-5; 13 bases match TRBD2. The length of the CDR3 is 16 residues. J lost 3 bases, V lost 5 bases, and 6 bases had no gene match. The germline gives CDR1 SSHAT, CDR2 FNYEAQ (reference sequence). The chain's CDR3 is CASSPGGLAGKETQYF. CDR3 nucleotide sequence: TGTGCCAGCAGCCCCGGGGGACTAGCGGGGAAAGAGACCCAGTACTTC.

The J gene is TRBJ1-3, the V gene TRBV11-2; D may be TRBD1 (5 bases). The CDR3 has 17 amino acids. Germline V lookup: CDR1 SGHAT, CDR2 FQNNGV. Trimming shortened V by 0 bases and J by 0 bases, and 12 bases separated the two germline ends. The CDR3 is CASSLDNIGGSGNTIYF. The DNA for the CDR3 is TGTGCCAGCAGCTTAGATAACATCGGGGGCTCTGGAAACACCATATATTTT.

The gene calls are TRBV19 and TRBJ1-2; D gene ambiguous. CDR3 length: 13 residues. The V gene lost 3 bases and the J gene lost 6 bases, with 11 bases spanning the gap. The germline V gene encodes CDR1 LNHDA and CDR2 SQIVND (reference sequence). The CDR3: CASSINQVNGYTF. CDR3 coding DNA: TGTGCCAGTAGTATTAACCAGGTTAATGGCTACACCTTC.

The rearrangement joins TRBV7-2 to TRBJ2-1; TRBD2 aligns across 8 bases. The ends lost 3 bases at V and 0 bases at J; junction bases unmatched: 4. There are 16 residues in the CDR3. Germline CDR1 reads SGHTA; CDR2 reads FQGNSA. CDR3 region: CASSFSSGVSYNEQFF. CDR3 DNA sequence: TGTGCCAGCAGCTTTAGTAGCGGGGTCTCCTACAATGAGCAGTTCTTC. Full variable domain (rest looked up from reference TRBV7-2 and TRBJ2-1): GAGVSQSPSNKVTEKGKDVELRCDPISGHTALYWYRQSLGQGLEFLIYFQGNSAPDKSGLPSDRFSAERTGGSVSTLTIQRTQQEDSAVYLCASSFSSGVSYNEQFFGPGTRLTVL.

The chain links TRBV27 to TRBJ2-1, with a weak D call TRBD1 (6 bases). In germline, CDR1 is MNHEY, CDR2 SMNVEV (reference sequence). The CDR3 totals 14 residues. V shed 5 bases and J shed 8 bases, with 16 bases lying between them. The DNA of the CDR3 is TGTGCCAGCAGTGCCAGGGGATCAGTAGATGAGCAGTTCTTC. It encodes CASSARGSVDEQFF.

On this clone itself: Other DNA sequences of this sample code for an identical CDR3. This chain links TRBV2 with TRBJ2-1; TRBD2 agrees at 8 bases. The V segment lost 5 bases and the J segment 2 bases; nucleotides outside the gene matches: 5. Germline V gene sequence: CDR1 SNHLY, CDR2 FYNNEI. The CDR3 consists of 15 residues. As DNA, the CDR3 is TGTGCCAGCAGTCTTAGCGGGGCTGCCTACAATGAGCAGTTCTTC. Its protein product is CASSLSGAAYNEQFF.

This chain links TRBV10-3 with TRBJ1-2; 8 bases align to TRBD1. Germline loops: CDR1 ENHRY, CDR2 SYGVKD. Trimming removed 6 bases from V and 6 bases from J; junction bases left unmatched: 9. The CDR3 length is 14 residues. CDR3 protein: CAIRSLGQGDGYTF. For the CDR3, the DNA is TGTGCCATCAGAAGTTTAGGACAGGGCGATGGCTACACCTTC.

The chain combines TRBV7-3 with TRBJ2-3, with 8 positions matching TRBD2. CDR3 length: 15 amino acids. Germline V CDR1 and CDR2: SGHTA, FQGTGA. V dropped 5 bases and J dropped 5; count of bases not matched to a gene: 9. Here the CDR3 DNA reads TGTGCCAGCAGCCCTGGCGGGGGGAGGTTAGATACGCAGTATTTT. Protein: CASSPGGGRLDTQYF.

The chain recombines TRBV2 with TRBJ1-4, with TRBD1 matching over 8 bases. Trimming cost V 6 bases and J 4 bases; bases outside gene matches: 4. Per germline, CDR1 SNHLY and CDR2 FYNNEI. The length of the CDR3 is 14 residues. The DNA for the CDR3 is TGTGCCAGCAGATTGACAGGGGATAATGAAAAACTGTTTTTT. Its translation: CASRLTGDNEKLFF.

The chain couples TRBV6-6 to TRBJ1-1, with D perhaps matching TRBD1 (6 bases). The germline CDR1 and CDR2 sequences are MNHNY and SVGAGI (reference sequence). Trimming stripped 5 bases from V and 5 bases from J, with 24 bases between. The CDR3 has 17 residues. The CDR3 DNA reads TGTGCCAGCAGTCAAACGGGGGGGGCAGGAGAAATAACTGAAGCTTTCTTT. Its protein product is CASSQTGGAGEITEAFF.

The rearrangement links TRBV30 to TRBJ2-6, with 7 positions matching TRBD1. The germline CDR1 and CDR2 sequences are GTSNPN and SVGIG (reference sequence). Trimming cost V 5 bases and J 2 bases; bases outside gene matches: 3. The CDR3 contains 14 residues. The CDR3: CAWDRVTGANVLTF. The CDR3 nucleotides read TGTGCCTGGGACAGGGTTACTGGGGCCAACGTCCTGACTTTC.

The V and J genes are TRBV4-3 and TRBJ1-1, with D maybe TRBD1 (6 bases). Trimming took off 3 bases at V and 3 bases at J, with 14 bases between the two ends. Germline assignment: CDR1 LGHNA and CDR2 YSLEER. CDR3 length: 15 residues. The CDR3 reads CASSQVPGGHTEAFF. The CDR3 nucleotides read TGCGCCAGCAGCCAGGTACCGGGGGGCCACACTGAAGCTTTCTTT.

This clone has a single count. The chain couples TRBV4-1 to TRBJ1-4, with D possibly TRBD1 on 6 matching bases. V lost 1 base to trimming and J lost 6 bases, with 15 bases between them. Germline V lookup: CDR1 MGHRA, CDR2 YSYEKL. The CDR3 has 16 residues. The CDR3 sequence: CASSQVLQGRDEKLFF. The CDR3 DNA is TGCGCCAGCAGCCAAGTCCTCCAGGGGCGAGATGAAAAACTGTTTTTT.

V gene TRBV7-9 combines with J gene TRBJ2-7; TRBD1 agrees at 8 bases. CDR3 length: 14 amino acids. Trimming removed 4 bases from V and 3 bases from J; junction bases left unmatched: 5. Germline CDR1 is SEHNR and CDR2 is FQNEAQ (reference sequence). The CDR3, as DNA: TGTGCCAGCAGCTCGGGACAGGCGATCTACGAGCAGTACTTC. Protein sequence: CASSSGQAIYEQYF.

The chain combines TRBV7-2 with TRBJ2-1; 8 bases match TRBD2. Trimming took 1 base from V and 7 from J; bases not matched to a gene: 12. This CDR3 is 17 amino acids long. The germline gives CDR1 SGHTA, CDR2 FQGNSA. The CDR3 spells CASSLVSGGVGRNEQFF. CDR3 nucleotide sequence: TGTGCCAGCAGCTTAGTCAGCGGGGGAGTCGGTCGGAATGAGCAGTTCTTC. The complete variable domain, with remaining parts taken from reference TRBV7-2 and TRBJ2-1, reads GAGVSQSPSNKVTEKGKDVELRCDPISGHTALYWYRQSLGQGLEFLIYFQGNSAPDKSGLPSDRFSAERTGGSVSTLTIQRTQQEDSAVYLCASSLVSGGVGRNEQFFGPGTRLTVL.